This TCR beta chain was documented in a study of metastatic and nonmetastatic thyroid tumors (dated by TCRdb to the early 2020s). Study-wide context: For patients with malignant and with benign thyroid disease, the researchers compared repertoires between peripheral blood samples and tumor or nodule tissue samples.

Beyond this particular receptor, the publication reports: In both blood and tumor samples, TCR beta diversity was reported to be significantly higher in malignant tumors than in benign nodules.

In regard to this clone: This clone's antigen is unknown. The record has no base qualities; no much larger clone is one base away.

The CDR3 goes from the cysteine to the phenylalanine over 12 residues. Just CDR3 DNA is preserved here, 36 bases in frame from base 1. From a lookup of the germline V gene, CDR1 and CDR2 are MNHNS and SASEGT. V is shortened by 9 bases, J by 2 bases, and the region joining them spans 11 bases. The library came from PCR. Data came from an Illumina HiSeq 4000. High-throughput sequencing was used to profile the TCR beta-chain CDR3 region of every patient. On the authors' methods: CDR3 differences across clinicopathological groups were used to build a classifier for discriminating distant-metastatic papillary thyroid cancer patients. Repertoire diversity was assessed with the Shannon index, and tumor-blood repertoire similarity with the Morisita-Horn index. TCRdb cleaned the public reads at Q25 with fastp, built clones with MiXCR and kept in-frame beta chains. What appears here as the V and J calls and clone size reflects TCRdb's work, not the paper's. The sample profile shows over 25,000 clones; less than 20% of them were found once. Of the sample, approximately 8% falls within the top ten clones.

None of the patients had been given any treatment before thyroid surgery. Using T-cell receptor beta sequencing, the researchers looked back retrospectively at clinical samples from patients, gathered between about 2012 and 2019. This receptor was identified in a female donor with papillary thyroid cancer or a benign thyroid nodule (not recorded which). Some clones in this sample may be carry-over from other donors' samples. The sequenced material came from blood. The rearranged segments are TRBV6-1 and TRBJ2-7; no D gene call is confident. CDR3 protein: CASTMWTYEQYF. The DNA reads TGTGCCAGTACCATGTGGACCTACGAGCAGTACTTC.